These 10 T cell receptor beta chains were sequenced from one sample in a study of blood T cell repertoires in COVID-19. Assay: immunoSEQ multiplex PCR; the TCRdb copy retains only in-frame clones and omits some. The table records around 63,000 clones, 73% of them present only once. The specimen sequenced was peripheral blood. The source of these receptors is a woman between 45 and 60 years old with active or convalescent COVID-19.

The CDR3 nucleotides read TGCGCCAGCAGTGAAGGGGACTACACAGATACGCAGTATTTT. Translation gives CASSEGDYTDTQYF. The chain uses TRBV10-2 and TRBJ2-3; 7 bases agree with TRBD2. Germline CDR1 and CDR2: WSHSY and SAAADI. The V and J ends lost 3 bases and 2 bases, in that order; junction bases with no gene match: 2. This CDR3 contains 14 residues.

CDR3 region: CASSSPLRDRSLRYGYTF. The CDR3 bases are TGCGCCAGCAGCTCCCCCCTGAGGGACAGATCCCTCAGGTATGGCTACACCTTC. The chain combines TRBV4-1 with TRBJ1-2; 7 bases agree with TRBD1. CDR1 is MGHRA and CDR2 is YSYEKL in the germline V gene. The CDR3 runs 18 residues. The V gene end was trimmed by 5 bases and the J gene end by 5 bases; junction bases not matched to a gene: 20.

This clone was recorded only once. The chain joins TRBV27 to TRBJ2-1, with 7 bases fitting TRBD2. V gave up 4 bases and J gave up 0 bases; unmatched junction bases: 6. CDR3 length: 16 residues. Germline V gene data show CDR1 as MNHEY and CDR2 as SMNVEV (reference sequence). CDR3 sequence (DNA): TGTGCCAGCAGTTCACTAGCGACCCACTCCTACAATGAGCAGTTCTTC. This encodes CASSSLATHSYNEQFF.

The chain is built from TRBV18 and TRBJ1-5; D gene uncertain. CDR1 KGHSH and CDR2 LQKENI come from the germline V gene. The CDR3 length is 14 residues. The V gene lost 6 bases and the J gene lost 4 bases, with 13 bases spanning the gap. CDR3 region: CASSPSSLNQPQHF. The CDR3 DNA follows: TGTGCCAGCTCCCCCTCGAGTTTAAATCAGCCCCAGCATTTT.

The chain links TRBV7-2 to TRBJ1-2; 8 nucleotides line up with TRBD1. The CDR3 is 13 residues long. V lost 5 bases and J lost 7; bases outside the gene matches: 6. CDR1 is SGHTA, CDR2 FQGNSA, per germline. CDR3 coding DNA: TGTGCCAGCAGCAGCCAGGGGGCGATTGGCTACACCTTC. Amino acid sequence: CASSSQGAIGYTF.

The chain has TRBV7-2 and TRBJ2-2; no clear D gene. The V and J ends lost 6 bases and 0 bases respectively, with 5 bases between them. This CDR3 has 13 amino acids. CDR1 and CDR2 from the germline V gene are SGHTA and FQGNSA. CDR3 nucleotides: TGTGCCAGCAGACATACGAACACCGGGGAGCTGTTTTTT. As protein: CASRHTNTGELFF. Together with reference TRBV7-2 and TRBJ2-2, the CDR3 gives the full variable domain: GAGVSQSPSNKVTEKGKDVELRCDPISGHTALYWYRQSLGQGLEFLIYFQGNSAPDKSGLPSDRFSAERTGGSVSTLTIQRTQQEDSAVYLCASRHTNTGELFFGEGSRLTVL.

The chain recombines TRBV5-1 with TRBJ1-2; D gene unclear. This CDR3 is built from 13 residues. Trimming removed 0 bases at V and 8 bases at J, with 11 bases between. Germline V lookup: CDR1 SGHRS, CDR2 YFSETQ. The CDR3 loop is CASSLGGFGGYTF. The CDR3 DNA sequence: TGCGCCAGCAGCTTGGGAGGGTTCGGCGGCTACACCTTC. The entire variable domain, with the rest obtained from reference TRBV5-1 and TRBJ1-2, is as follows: KAGVTQTPRYLIKTRGQQVTLSCSPISGHRSVSWYQQTPGQGLQFLFEYFSETQRNKGNFPGRFSGRQFSNSRSEMNVSTLELGDSALYLCASSLGGFGGYTFGSGTRLTVV.

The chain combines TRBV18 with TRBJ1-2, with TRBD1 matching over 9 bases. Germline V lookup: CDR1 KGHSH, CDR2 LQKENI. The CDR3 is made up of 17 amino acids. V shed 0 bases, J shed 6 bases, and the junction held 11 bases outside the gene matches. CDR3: CASSPPSLWTGEDGYTF. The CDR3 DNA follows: TGTGCCAGCTCACCACCCTCCCTTTGGACAGGGGAGGATGGCTACACCTTC.

CDR3 nucleotide sequence: TGTGCCAGCTCACCAACAAAAGCGCCGGGGGCCCAGTACTTC. As protein: CASSPTKAPGAQYF. V and J are TRBV18 and TRBJ2-5; possible D gene TRBD2, 6 bases. Deletions cut 2 bases from V and 9 bases from J, with 16 bases between. From germline, CDR1 is KGHSH and CDR2 LQKENI. There are 14 residues in the CDR3.

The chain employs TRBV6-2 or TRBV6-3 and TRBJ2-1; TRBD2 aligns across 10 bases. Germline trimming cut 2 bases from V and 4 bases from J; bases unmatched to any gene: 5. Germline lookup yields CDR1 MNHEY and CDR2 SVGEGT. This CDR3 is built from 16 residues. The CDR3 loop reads CASSYKVGLAYNEQFF. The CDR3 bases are TGTGCCAGCAGTTACAAGGTGGGACTAGCGTACAATGAGCAGTTCTTC.